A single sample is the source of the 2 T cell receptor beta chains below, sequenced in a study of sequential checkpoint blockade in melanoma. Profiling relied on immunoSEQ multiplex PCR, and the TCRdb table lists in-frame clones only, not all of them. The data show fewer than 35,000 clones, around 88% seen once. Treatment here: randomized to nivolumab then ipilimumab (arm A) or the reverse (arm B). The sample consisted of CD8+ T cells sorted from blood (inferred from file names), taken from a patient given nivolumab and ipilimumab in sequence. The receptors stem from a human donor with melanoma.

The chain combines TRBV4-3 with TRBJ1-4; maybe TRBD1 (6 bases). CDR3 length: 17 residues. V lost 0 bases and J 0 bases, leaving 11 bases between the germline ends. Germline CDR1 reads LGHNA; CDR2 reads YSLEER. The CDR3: CASSQDGRGATNEKLFF. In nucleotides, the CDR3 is TGCGCCAGCAGCCAAGATGGCAGGGGAGCAACTAATGAAAAACTGTTTTTT.

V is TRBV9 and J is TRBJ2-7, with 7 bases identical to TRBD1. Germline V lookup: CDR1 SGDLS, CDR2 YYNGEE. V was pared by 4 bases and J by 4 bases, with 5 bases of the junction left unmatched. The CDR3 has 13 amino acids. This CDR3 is CASSQGVGYEQYF. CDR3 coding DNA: TGTGCCAGCAGCCAGGGGGTCGGGTACGAGCAGTACTTC.